This T cell receptor (beta chain) was recorded in a study of T cell responses to AZD1222 COVID-19 vaccine. TCRdb's copy holds only in-frame clones and misses some; the assay was immunoSEQ multiplex PCR. The sample consists of about 130,000 clones, around 90% of them appearing once. Pooled together were second doses at about 4 or about 12 weeks. The CDR3 loop spans 16 amino acids. CDR1 and CDR2 from the germline V gene are SGHRS and YFSETQ. V was shortened by 0 bases and J by 0 bases, with 13 bases between the two germline ends. This clonotype was obtained from an adult who received the AZD1222 COVID-19 vaccine. The V gene is TRBV5-1, the J gene TRBJ2-7; D call uncertain. The sequencing here drew on peripheral blood, taken 28 days after the second AZD1222 dose. The CDR3 is CASSLGQNPSSYEQYF. Here the CDR3 DNA reads TGCGCCAGCAGCTTGGGGCAGAACCCTAGCTCCTACGAGCAGTACTTC.